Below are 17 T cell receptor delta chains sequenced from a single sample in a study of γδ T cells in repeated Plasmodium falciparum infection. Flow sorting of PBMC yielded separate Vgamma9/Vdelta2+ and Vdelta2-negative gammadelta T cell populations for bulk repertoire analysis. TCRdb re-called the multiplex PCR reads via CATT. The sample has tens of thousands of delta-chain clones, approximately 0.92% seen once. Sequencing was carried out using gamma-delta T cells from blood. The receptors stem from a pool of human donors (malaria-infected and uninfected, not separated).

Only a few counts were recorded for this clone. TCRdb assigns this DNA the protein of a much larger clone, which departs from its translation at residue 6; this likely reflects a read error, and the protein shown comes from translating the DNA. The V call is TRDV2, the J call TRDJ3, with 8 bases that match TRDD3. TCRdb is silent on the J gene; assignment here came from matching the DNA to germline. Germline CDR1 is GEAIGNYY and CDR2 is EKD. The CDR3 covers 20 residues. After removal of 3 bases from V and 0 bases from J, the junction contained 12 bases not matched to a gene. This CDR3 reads CACDAIGGSARSWDTRQMFF. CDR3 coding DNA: TGTGCCTGTGACGCGATTGGGGGATCAGCTCGCTCCTGGGACACCCGACAGATGTTTTTC.

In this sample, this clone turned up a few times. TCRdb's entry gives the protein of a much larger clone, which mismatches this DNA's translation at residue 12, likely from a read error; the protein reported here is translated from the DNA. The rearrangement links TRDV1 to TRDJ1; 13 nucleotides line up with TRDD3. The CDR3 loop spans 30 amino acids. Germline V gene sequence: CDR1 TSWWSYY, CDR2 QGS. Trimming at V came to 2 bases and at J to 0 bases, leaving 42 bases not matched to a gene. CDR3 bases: TGTGCTCTTGGGGAAAATCTGCGGGTGCTCTGGGAGTGTTCTACCCGGGCGGACTGGGGGATACGCCCGTACACCGATAAACTCATCTTT. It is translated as CALGENLRVLWECSTRADWGIRPYTDKLIF.

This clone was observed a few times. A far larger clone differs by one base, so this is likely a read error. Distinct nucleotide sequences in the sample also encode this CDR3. In DNA form, the CDR3 reads TGTGCTCTTGGGGGGCCTCCCCTCTTTCCTAACACGCCTGTACTGGGGGCCGAGCACACCGATAAACTCATCTTT. This encodes CALGGPPLFPNTPVLGAEHTDKLIF. This chain connects TRDV1 to TRDJ1; 8 nucleotides agree with TRDD3. TCRdb records no J gene; here it was assigned by comparing the DNA to germline. The CDR3 is 25 residues long. The germline V gene encodes CDR1 TSWWSYY and CDR2 QGS. Trimming at V came to 4 bases and at J to 0 bases, leaving 34 bases not matched to a gene.

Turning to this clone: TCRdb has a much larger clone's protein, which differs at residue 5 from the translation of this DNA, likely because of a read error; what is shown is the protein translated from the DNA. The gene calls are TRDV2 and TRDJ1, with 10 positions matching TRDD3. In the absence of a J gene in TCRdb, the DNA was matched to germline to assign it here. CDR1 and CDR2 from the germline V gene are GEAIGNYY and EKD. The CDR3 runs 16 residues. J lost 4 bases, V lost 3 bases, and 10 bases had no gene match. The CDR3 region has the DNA TGTGCCTGTGACTCAAGTCGGGGGATACGAGACGATAAACTCATCTTT. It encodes CACDSSRGIRDDKLIF.

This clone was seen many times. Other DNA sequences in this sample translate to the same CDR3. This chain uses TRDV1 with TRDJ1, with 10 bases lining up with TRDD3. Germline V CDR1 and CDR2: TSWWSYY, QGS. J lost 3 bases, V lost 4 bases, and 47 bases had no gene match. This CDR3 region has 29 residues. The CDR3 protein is CALGALLSTAPFPRAGWGIPRTLPDKLIF. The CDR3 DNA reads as TGTGCTCTTGGGGCACTCCTATCAACTGCCCCCTTTCCTCGGGCTGGGTGGGGGATACCCCGAACGTTACCCGATAAACTCATCTTT.

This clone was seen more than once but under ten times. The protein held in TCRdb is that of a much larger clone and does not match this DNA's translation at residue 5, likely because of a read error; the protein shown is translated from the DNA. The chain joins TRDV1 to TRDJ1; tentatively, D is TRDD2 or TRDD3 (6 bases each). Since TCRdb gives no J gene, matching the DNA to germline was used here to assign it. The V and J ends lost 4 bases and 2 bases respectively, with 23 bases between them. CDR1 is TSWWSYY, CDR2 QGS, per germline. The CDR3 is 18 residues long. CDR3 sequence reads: CALGGLSPTEDTTDKLIF. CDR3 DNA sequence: TGTGCTCTTGGGGGACTAAGTCCTACGGAGGATACAACCGATAAACTCATCTTT.

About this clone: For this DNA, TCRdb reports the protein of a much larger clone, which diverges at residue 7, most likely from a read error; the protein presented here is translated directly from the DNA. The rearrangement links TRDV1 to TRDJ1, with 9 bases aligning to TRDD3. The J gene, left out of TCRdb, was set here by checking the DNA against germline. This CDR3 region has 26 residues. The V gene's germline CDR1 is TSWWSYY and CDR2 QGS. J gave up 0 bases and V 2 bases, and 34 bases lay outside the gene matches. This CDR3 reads CALGEFGSYIWMASWGIGGYTDKLIF. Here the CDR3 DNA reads TGTGCTCTTGGGGAATTCGGTTCCTATATATGGATGGCTTCCTGGGGGATCGGGGGTTACACCGATAAACTCATCTTT.

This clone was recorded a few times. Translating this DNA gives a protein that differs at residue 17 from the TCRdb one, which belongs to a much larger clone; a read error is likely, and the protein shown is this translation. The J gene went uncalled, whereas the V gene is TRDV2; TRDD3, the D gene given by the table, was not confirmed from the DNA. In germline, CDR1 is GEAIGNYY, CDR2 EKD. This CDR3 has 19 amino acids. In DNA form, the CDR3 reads TGTGCCTGTGACTCCGTTTTGATCCCTACTGGGGGATTCACCGATAAATTCATCTTT. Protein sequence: CACDSVLIPTGGFTDKFIF.

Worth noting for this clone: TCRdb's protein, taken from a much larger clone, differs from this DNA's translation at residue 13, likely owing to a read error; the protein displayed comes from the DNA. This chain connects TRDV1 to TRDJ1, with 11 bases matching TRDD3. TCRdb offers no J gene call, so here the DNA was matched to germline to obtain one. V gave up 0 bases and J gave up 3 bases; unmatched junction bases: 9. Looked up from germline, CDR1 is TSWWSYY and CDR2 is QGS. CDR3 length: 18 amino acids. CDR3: CALGELYWGIRYADKLIF. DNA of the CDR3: TGTGCTCTTGGGGAACTTTACTGGGGGATAAGGTACGCCGATAAACTCATCTTT.

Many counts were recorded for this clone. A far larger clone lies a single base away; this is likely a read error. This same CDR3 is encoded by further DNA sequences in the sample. This CDR3 is CACDTLLGDTRYTDKLIF. The CDR3 nucleotides read TGTGCCTGTGACACTTTACTGGGGGATACGCGGTACACCGACAAACTCATCTTT. The chain has TRDV2 and TRDJ1; TRDD3 matches 13 bases. Because TCRdb records no J gene, it was assigned here through a match of the DNA to germline. The length of the CDR3 is 18 residues. Germline V lookup: CDR1 GEAIGNYY, CDR2 EKD.

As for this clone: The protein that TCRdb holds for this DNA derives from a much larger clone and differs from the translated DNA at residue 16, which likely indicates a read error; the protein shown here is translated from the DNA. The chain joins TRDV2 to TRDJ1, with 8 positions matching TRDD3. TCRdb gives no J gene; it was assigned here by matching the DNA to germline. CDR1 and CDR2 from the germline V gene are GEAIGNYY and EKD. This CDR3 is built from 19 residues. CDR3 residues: CACDTGGWGYPSYTDELIF. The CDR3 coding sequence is TGTGCCTGTGACACCGGGGGCTGGGGATACCCTTCGTACACCGATGAACTCATCTTT.

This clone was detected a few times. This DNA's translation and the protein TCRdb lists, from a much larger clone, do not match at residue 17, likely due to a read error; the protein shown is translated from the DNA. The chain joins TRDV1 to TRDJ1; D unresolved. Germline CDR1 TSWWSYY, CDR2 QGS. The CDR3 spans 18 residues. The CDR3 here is CALGDITRFREYTDKLTF. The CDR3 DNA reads TGTGCTCTTGGGGACATAACGCGGTTCCGGGAGTACACCGATAAACTCACCTTT.

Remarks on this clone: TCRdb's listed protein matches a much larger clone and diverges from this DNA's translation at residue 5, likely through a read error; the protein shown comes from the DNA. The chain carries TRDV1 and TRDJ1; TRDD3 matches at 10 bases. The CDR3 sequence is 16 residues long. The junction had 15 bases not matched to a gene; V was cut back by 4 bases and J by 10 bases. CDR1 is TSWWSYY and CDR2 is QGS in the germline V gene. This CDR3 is CALGGLGYWGMAGLIF. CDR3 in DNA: TGTGCTCTTGGGGGTTTAGGGTACTGGGGGATGGCAGGACTCATCTTT.

The chain's CDR3 is CALGELPSWGIREYTDKLIF. CDR3 in DNA: TGTGCTCTTGGGGAACTCCCGTCCTGGGGGATACGGGAGTACACCGATAAACTCATCTTT. The chain uses TRDV1 and TRDJ1; 12 bases are a match to TRDD3. Matching the DNA to germline supplied the J gene, which TCRdb does not give. Trimming cost V 0 bases and J 0 bases; bases outside gene matches: 11. CDR3 length: 20 amino acids. Germline V CDR1 and CDR2: TSWWSYY, QGS.

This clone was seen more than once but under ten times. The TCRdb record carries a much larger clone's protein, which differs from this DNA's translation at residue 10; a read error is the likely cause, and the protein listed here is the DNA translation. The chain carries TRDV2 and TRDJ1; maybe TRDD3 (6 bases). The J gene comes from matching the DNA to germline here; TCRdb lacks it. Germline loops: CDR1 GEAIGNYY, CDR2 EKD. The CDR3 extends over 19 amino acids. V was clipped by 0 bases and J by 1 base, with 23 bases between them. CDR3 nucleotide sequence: TGTGCCTGTGACACCGTCATGGGGACTAGGGGATTCGCCACCGATAAACTCATCTTT. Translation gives CACDTVMGTRGFATDKLIF.

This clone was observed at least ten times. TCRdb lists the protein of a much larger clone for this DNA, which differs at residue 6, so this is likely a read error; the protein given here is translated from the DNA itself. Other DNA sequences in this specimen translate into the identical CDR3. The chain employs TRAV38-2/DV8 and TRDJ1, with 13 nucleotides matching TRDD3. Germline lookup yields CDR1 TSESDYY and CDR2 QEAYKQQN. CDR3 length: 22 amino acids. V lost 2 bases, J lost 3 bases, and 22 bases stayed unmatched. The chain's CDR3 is CAYRRLFAFPPSTGGYADKLIF. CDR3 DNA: TGTGCTTATAGGAGACTCTTTGCCTTCCCCCCGAGTACTGGGGGATACGCCGATAAACTCATCTTT.

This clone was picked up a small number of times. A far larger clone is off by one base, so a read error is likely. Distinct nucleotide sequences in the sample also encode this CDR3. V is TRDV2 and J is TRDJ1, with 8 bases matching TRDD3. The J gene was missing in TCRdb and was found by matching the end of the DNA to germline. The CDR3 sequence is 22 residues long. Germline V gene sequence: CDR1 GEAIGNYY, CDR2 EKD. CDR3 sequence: CACDTVSGPGDKGRSNTDKLIF. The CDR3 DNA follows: TGTGCCTGCGACACTGTTTCGGGTCCGGGGGATAAGGGGCGAAGTAATACCGATAAACTCATCTTT.